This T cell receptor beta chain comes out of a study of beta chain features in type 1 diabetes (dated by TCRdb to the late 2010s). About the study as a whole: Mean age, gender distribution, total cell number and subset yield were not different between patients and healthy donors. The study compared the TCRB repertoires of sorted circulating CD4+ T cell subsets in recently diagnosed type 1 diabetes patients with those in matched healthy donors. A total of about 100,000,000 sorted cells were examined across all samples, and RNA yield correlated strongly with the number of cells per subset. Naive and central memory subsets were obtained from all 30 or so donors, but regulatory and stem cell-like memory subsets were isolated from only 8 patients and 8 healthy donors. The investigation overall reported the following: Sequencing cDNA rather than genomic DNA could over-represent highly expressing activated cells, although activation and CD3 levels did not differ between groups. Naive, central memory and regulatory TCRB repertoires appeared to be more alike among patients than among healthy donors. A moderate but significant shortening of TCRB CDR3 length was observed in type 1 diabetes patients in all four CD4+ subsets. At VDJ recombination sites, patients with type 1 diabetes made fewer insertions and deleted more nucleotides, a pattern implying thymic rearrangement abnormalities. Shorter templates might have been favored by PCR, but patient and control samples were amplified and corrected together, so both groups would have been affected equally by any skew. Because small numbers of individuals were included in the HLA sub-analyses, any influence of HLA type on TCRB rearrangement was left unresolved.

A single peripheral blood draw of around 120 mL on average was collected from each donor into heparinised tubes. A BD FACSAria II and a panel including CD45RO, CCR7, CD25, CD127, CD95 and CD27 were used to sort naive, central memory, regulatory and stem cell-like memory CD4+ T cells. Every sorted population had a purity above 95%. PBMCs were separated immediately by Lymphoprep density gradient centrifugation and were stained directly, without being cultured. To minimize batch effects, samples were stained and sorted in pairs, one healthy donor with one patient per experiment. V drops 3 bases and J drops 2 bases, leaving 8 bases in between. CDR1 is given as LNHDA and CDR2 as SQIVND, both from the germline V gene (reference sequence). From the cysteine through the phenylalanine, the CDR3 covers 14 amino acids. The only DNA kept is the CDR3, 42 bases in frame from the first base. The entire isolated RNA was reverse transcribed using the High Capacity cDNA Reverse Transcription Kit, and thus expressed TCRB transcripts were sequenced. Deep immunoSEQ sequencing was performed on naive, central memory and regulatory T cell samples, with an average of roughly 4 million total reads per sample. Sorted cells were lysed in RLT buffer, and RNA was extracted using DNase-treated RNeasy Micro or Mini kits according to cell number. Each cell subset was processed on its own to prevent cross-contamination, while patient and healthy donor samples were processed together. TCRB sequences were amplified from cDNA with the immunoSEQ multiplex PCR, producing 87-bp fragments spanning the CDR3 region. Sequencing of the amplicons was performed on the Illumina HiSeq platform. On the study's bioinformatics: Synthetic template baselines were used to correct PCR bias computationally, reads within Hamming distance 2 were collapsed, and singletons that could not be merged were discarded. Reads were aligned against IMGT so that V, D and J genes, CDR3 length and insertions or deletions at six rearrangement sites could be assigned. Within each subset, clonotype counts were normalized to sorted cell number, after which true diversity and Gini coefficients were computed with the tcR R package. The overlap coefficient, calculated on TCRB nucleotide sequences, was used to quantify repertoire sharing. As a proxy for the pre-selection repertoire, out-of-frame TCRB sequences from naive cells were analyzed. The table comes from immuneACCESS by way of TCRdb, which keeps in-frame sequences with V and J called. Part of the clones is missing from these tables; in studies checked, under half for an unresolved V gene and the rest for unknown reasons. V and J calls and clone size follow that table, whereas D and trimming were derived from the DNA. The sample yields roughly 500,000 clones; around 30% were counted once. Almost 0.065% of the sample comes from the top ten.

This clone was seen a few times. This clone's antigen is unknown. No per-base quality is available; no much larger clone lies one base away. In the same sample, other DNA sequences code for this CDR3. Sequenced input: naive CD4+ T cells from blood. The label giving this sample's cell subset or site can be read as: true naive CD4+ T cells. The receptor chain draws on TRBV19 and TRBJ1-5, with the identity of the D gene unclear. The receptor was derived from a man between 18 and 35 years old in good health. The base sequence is TGTGCCAGTAGTATTAGCGGGGGCAATCAGCCCCAGCATTTT. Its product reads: CASSISGGNQPQHF.